The 10 T cell receptor beta chains in this list originate from one sample, sequenced in a study of CD8 T cells in Susac syndrome (dated by TCRdb to between 2018 and 2021). Library preparation employed the immunoSEQ multiplex PCR assay. RNA was extracted using the RNeasy kit, and about 0.45 to 1 ug of the RNA was reverse transcribed with random hexamers. Clones were called with MiXCR by TCRdb after fastp trimmed the public reads at Q25, and only in-frame beta chains were retained. All rows with the same CDR3 protein become a single entry with the most common DNA and genes. Present in this sample are fewer than 350,000 distinct CDR3 sequences, roughly 85% of which were seen just once. 0.21% of the sample comes from the top ten. The sequenced material came from CD8+ T cells from PBMCs. These receptors were obtained from a human donor with multiple sclerosis.

V is TRBV20-1 and J is TRBJ2-2; 12 bases are shared with TRBD1. Germline CDR1 and CDR2: DFQATT and SNEGSKA (reference sequence). CDR3 length equals 20 residues. Germline trimming cut 2 bases from V and 7 bases from J; bases unmatched to any gene: 20. DNA of the CDR3: TGCAGTGCTAGACCATCGGACTTCAGACCGGGACAGGGGGCGAACGGGGAGCTGTTTTTT. This translates into CSARPSDFRPGQGANGELFF.

J is TRBJ2-1 and V is TRBV20-1; TRBD2 agrees at 10 bases. V shed 5 bases and J 8 bases; nucleotides not matched to a gene: 18. This CDR3 has 17 residues. Germline assignment: CDR1 DFQATT and CDR2 SNEGSKA (reference sequence). CDR3 region: CSACFLLSGRATDEQFF. The CDR3 DNA reads TGCAGTGCTTGTTTCCTCTTAAGCGGGAGGGCGACCGATGAGCAGTTCTTC.

V is TRBV4-2 and J is TRBJ2-5; D perhaps matches TRBD2 (7 bases). V was trimmed by 3 bases and J by 4 bases, leaving 12 bases between them. CDR3 length: 14 amino acids. Germline V CDR1 and CDR2: LGHNA, YNFKEQ. The CDR3 is CASSQLGGPETQYF. CDR3 nucleotides: TGTGCCAGCAGCCAGCTGGGGGGGCCAGAGACCCAGTACTTC.

This clonotype was seen only once. The chain employs TRBV29-1 and TRBJ1-5; no clear D gene. V was pared by 4 bases and J by 0 bases, with 7 bases between. This CDR3 spans 13 amino acids. Per the germline V gene, CDR1 is SQVTM and CDR2 is ANQGSEA. The CDR3 reads CSVGANSNQPQHF. The CDR3 nucleotides read TGCAGCGTTGGGGCAAATAGCAATCAGCCCCAGCATTTT.

The rearrangement joins TRBV6-2 or TRBV6-3 to TRBJ2-1, with D maybe TRBD1 (6 bases). CDR1 and CDR2 from the germline V gene are MNHEY and SVGEGT. CDR3 length: 16 residues. Trimming shortened V by 2 bases and J by 5 bases, and 16 bases separated the two germline ends. Written as DNA, the CDR3 is TGTGCCAGCAGTTACCGGGGTCTGGACAGTCACAATGAGCAGTTCTTC. It specifies CASSYRGLDSHNEQFF.

The sample holds a few counts of this clonotype. The chain carries TRBV2 and TRBJ2-3; 7 bases fit TRBD1. CDR1 and CDR2 (germline): SNHLY, FYNNEI. This CDR3 comprises 15 residues. V lost 5 bases to trimming and J lost 0 bases; unmatched junction nucleotides: 5. CDR3 protein: CASSPGTASTDTQYF. In DNA, the CDR3 is TGTGCCAGCAGTCCCGGGACAGCGAGCACAGATACGCAGTATTTT.

The chain carries TRBV20-1 and TRBJ2-4, with D uncertain. CDR1 and CDR2 (germline): DFQATT, SNEGSKA (reference sequence). The V and J ends lost 0 bases and 5 bases respectively, with 8 bases between them. There are 13 residues in the CDR3. In nucleotides, the CDR3 is TGCAGTGCTAGAGATGGCGGTCAAAACATTCAGTACTTC. Amino acids: CSARDGGQNIQYF.

The chain recombines TRBV6-5 with TRBJ1-2; D is ambiguous. The length of the CDR3 is 19 residues. Germline values: CDR1 MNHEY, CDR2 SVGAGI. Deletions cut 1 base from V and 7 bases from J, with 28 bases between. In DNA, the CDR3 is TGTGCCAGCAGTTACTGGAGGTCGTCCGGAAAAACGTCCCAGAGTGGCTACACCTTC. Its protein product is CASSYWRSSGKTSQSGYTF.

This chain connects TRBV19 to TRBJ2-1; D is unclear. CDR1 and CDR2 (germline): LNHDA, SQIVND (reference sequence). The CDR3 is 14 amino acids. Trimming took off 5 bases at V and 8 bases at J, with 16 bases between the two ends. The CDR3 is CASSLRGLQDEQFF. Written as DNA, the CDR3 is TGTGCCAGTAGTTTACGCGGCCTGCAGGATGAGCAGTTCTTC.

This clonotype was found a few times. The genes are TRBV4-1 and TRBJ2-2; 8 bases align to TRBD1. This CDR3 is built from 14 residues. Germline CDR1 MGHRA, CDR2 YSYEKL. V lost 5 bases and J lost 8; bases outside the gene matches: 7. The chain's CDR3 is CASSFDRGAGELFF. The DNA of the CDR3 is TGCGCCAGCAGCTTCGACAGGGGAGCGGGGGAGCTGTTTTTT.